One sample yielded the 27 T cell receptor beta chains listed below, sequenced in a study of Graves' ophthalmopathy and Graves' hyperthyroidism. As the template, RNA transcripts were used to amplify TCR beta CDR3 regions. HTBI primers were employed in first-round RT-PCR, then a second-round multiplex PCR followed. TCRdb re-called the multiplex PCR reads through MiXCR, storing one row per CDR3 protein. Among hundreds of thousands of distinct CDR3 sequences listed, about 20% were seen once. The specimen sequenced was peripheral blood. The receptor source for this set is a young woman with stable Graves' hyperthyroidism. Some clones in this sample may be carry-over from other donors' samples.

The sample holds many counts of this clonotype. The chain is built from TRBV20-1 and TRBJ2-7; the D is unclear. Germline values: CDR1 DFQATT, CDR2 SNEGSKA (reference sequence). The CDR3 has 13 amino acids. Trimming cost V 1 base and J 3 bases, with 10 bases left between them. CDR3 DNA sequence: TGCAGTGCTAGAGCTGACAAAGGCTACGAGCAGTACTTC. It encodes CSARADKGYEQYF.

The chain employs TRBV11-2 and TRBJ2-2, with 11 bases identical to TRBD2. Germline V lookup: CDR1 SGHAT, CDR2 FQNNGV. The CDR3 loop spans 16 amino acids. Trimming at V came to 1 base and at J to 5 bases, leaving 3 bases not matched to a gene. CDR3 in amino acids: CASSLVLAGGTGELFF. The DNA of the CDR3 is TGTGCCAGCAGCTTAGTCCTAGCGGGAGGTACCGGGGAGCTGTTTTTT.

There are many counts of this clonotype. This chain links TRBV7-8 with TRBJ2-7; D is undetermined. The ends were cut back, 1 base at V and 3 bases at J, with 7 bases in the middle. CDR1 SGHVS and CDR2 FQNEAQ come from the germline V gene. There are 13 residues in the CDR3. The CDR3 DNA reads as TGTGCCAGCAGCTTAGAACAGAACTACGAGCAGTACTTC. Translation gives CASSLEQNYEQYF.

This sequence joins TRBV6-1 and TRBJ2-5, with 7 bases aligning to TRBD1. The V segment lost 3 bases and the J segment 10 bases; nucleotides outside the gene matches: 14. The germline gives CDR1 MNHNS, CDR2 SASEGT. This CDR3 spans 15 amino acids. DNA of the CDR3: TGTGCCAGCAGTGATGTAGTGACAGGGTGGTGGGACCAGTACTTC. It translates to CASSDVVTGWWDQYF.

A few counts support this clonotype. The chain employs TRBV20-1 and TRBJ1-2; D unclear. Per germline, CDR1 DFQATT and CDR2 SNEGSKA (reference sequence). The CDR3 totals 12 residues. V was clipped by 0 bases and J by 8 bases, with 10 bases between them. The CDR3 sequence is CSARDAWEGYTF. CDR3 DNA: TGCAGTGCTAGAGATGCGTGGGAGGGCTACACCTTC.

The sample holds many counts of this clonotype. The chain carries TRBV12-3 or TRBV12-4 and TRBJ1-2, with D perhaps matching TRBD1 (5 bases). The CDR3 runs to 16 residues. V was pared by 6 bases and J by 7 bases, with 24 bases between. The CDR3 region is CASSNYPGLKRGGYTF. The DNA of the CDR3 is TGTGCCAGCAGCAATTATCCGGGACTAAAACGTGGTGGCTACACCTTC.

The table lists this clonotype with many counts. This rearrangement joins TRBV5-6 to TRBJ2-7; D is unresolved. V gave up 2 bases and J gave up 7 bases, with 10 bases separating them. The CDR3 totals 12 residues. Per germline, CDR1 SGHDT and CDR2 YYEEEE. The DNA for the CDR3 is TGTGCCAGCAGCTTTGTGGATCAGGAGCAGTACTTC. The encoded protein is CASSFVDQEQYF.

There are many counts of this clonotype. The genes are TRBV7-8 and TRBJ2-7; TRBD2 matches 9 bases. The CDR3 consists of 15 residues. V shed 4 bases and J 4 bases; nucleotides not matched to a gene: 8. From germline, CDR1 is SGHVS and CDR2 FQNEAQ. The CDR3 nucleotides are TGTGCCAGCAGCTCCCCGGGACTAGCCTGGTACGAGCAGTACTTC. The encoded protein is CASSSPGLAWYEQYF.

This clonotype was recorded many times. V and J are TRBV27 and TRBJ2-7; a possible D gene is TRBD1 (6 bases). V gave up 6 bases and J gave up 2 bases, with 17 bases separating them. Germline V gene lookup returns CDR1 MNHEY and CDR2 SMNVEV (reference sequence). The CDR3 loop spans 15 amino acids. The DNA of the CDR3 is TGTGCCAGCAGCCCTAGCCCGACAGGTACCTACGAGCAGTACTTC. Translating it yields CASSPSPTGTYEQYF.

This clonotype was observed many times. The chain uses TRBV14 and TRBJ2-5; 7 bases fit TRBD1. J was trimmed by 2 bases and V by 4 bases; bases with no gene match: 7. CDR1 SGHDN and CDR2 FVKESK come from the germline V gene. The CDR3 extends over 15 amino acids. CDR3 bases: TGTGCCAGCAGCCCCCTGGGACAGATACAAGAGACCCAGTACTTC. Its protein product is CASSPLGQIQETQYF.

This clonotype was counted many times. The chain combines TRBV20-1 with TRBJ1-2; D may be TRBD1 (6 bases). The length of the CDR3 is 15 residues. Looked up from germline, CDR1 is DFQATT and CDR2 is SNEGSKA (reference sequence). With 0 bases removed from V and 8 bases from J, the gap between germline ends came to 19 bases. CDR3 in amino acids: CSARDPSGGQRGYTF. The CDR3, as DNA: TGCAGTGCTAGAGACCCCAGTGGGGGCCAGAGGGGCTACACCTTC.

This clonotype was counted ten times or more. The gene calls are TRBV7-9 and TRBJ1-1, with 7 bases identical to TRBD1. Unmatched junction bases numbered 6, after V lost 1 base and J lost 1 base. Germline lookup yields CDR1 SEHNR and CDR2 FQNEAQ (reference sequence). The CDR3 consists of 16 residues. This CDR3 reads CASSLESGGKNTEAFF. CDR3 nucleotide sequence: TGTGCCAGCAGCTTAGAGTCAGGGGGTAAGAACACTGAAGCTTTCTTT.

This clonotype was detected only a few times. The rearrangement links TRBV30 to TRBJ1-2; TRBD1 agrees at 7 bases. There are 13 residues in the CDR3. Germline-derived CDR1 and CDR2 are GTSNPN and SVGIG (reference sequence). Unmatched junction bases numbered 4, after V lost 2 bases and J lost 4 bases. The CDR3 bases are TGTGCCTGGAGTACAGGGGCGAGCTATGGCTACACCTTC. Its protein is CAWSTGASYGYTF.

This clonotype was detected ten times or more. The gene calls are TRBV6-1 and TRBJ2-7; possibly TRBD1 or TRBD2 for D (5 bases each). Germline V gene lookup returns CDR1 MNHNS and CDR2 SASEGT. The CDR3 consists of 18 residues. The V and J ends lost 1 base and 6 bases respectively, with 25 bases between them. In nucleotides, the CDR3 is TGTGCCAGCAGTGAAGGAAGGTATCGGGACGGACGTTACTCCGAGCAGTACTTC. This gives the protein CASSEGRYRDGRYSEQYF.

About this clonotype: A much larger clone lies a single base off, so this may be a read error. The CDR3 region has the DNA TGTGCCAGCAGTGAAGACAACTCTGGGGCCAACGTCCTGACTTTC. Translated: CASSEDNSGANVLTF. The chain employs TRBV6-4 and TRBJ2-6; no definite D call. Looked up from germline, CDR1 is MRHNA and CDR2 is SNTAGT. V gave up 3 bases and J gave up 0 bases, with 6 bases separating them. The CDR3 consists of 15 residues.

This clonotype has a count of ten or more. This CDR3 reads CASSPGGGKTKNIQYF. In nucleotides, the CDR3 is TGCGCCAGCAGCCCGGGCGGGGGTAAGACCAAAAACATTCAGTACTTC. The chain links TRBV4-1 to TRBJ2-4; 7 bases are shared with TRBD2. The CDR3 has 16 amino acids. Germline V gene lookup returns CDR1 MGHRA and CDR2 YSYEKL. V lost 4 bases to trimming and J lost 2 bases; unmatched junction nucleotides: 8.

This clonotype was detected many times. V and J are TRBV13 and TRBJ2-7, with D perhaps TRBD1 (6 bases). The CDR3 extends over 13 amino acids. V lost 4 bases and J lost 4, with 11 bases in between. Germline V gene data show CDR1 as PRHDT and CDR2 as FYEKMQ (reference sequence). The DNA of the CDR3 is TGTGCCAGCAGCTCGACAGGATGGTACGAGCAGTACTTC. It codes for CASSSTGWYEQYF.

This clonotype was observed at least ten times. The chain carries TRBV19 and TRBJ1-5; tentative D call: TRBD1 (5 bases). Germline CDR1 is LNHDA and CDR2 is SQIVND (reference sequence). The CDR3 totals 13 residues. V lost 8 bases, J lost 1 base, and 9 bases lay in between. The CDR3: CASWGRSNQPQHF. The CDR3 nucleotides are TGTGCCAGTTGGGGCCGGAGCAATCAGCCCCAGCATTTT. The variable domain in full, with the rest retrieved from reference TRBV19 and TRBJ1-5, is DGGITQSPKYLFRKEGQNVTLSCEQNLNHDAMYWYRQDPGQGLRLIYYSQIVNDFQKGDIAEGYSVSREKKESFPLTVTSAQKNPTAFYLCASWGRSNQPQHFGDGTRLSIL.

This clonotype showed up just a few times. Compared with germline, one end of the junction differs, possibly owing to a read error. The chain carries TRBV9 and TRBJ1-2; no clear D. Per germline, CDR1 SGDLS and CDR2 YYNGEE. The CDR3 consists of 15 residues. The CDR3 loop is CASSVGGRVGDGYIF. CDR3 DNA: TGTGCCAGCAGCGTAGGAGGTAGGGTCGGCGATGGCTACATCTTC.

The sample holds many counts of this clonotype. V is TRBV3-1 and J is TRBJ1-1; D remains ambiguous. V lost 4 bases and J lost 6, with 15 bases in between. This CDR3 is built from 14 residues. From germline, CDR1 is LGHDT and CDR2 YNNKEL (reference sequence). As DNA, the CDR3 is TGTGCCAGCAGCCCCGCGAAGGGTTCGGCTGAAGCTTTCTTT. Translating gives CASSPAKGSAEAFF.

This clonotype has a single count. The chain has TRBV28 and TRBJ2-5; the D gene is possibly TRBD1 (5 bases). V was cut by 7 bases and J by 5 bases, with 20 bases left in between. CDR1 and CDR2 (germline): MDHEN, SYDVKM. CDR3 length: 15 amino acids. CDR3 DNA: TGTGCCAGCACCCTGTCGAAGGGGCTTCGGGAGACCCAGTACTTC. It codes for CASTLSKGLRETQYF.

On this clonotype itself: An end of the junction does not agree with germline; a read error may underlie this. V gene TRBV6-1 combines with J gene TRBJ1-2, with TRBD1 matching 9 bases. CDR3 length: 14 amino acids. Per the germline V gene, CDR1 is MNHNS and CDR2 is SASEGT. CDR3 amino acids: CASSRQGGNCGYTF. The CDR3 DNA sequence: TGTGCCAGCAGTCGACAGGGGGGGAACTGTGGCTACACCTTC.

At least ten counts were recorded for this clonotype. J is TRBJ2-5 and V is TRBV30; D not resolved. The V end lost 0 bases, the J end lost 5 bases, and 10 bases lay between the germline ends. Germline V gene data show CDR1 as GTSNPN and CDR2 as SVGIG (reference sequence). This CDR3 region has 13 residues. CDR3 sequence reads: CAWSVRVRETQYF. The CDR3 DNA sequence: TGTGCCTGGAGTGTACGGGTGCGGGAGACCCAGTACTTC.

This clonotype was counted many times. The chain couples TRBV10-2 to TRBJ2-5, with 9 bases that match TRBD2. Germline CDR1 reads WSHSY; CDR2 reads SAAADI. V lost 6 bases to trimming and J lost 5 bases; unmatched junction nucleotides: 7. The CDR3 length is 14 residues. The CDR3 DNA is TGCGCCAGCAGAGAAAGCGGGAGGCGTGAGACCCAGTACTTC. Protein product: CASRESGRRETQYF.

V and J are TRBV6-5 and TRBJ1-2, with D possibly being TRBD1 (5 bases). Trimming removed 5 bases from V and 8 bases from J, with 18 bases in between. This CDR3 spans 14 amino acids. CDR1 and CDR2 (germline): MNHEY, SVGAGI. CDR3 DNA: TGTGCCAGCAGTCACACCCTCGGGGCGCGGGGCTACACCTTC. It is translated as CASSHTLGARGYTF.

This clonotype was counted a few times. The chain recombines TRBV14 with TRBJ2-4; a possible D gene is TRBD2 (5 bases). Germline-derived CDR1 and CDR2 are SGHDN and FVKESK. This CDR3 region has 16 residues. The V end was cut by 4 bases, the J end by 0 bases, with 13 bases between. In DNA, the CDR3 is TGTGCCAGCAGCCCCCTATCGGGGTTAGCCAAAAACATTCAGTACTTC. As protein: CASSPLSGLAKNIQYF.

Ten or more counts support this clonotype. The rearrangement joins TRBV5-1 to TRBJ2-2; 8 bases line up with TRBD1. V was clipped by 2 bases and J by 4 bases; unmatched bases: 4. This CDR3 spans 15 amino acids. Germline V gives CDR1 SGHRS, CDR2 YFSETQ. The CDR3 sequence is CASSFRDRFTGELFF. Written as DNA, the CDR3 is TGCGCCAGCAGCTTCCGGGACAGGTTCACCGGGGAGCTGTTTTTT.